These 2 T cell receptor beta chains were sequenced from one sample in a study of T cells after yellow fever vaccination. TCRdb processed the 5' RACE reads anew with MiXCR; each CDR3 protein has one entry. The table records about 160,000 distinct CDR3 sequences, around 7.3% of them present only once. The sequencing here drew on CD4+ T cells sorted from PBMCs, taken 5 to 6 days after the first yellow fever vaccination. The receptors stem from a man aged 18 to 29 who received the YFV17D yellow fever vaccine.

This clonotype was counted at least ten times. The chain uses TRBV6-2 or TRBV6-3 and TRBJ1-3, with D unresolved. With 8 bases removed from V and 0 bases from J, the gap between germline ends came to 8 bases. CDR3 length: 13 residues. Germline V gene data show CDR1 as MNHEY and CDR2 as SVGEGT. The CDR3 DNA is TGTGCCAGCCGACGGACCTCTGGAAACACCATATATTTT. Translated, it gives CASRRTSGNTIYF.

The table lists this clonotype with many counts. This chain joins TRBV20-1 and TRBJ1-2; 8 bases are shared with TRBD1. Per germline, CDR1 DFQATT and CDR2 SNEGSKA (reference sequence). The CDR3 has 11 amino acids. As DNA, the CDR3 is TGCAGCTCGGACAGGGACGGTCGCTACACCTTC. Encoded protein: CSSDRDGRYTF.